This T cell receptor beta chain was identified in a study of blood T cell repertoires in COVID-19. The repertoire was sequenced with immunoSEQ multiplex PCR; TCRdb's copy has only in-frame clones and lacks some. The sample shows more than 55,000 clones, about 70% of them seen only once. Sequenced input: peripheral blood. The sequence was collected from a woman in her sixties or seventies with acute or convalescent COVID-19.

The CDR3 DNA follows: TGTGCCAGCAGCTTGAAGGGCGGGGGGGCCTTTCAGGAGCAGTTCTTC. It codes for CASSLKGGGAFQEQFF. This chain uses TRBV5-6 with TRBJ2-1; TRBD2 aligns across 9 bases. Losses at the gene ends were 1 base for V and 10 bases for J; bases not matched to a gene: 12. This CDR3 contains 16 residues. Germline V gives CDR1 SGHDT, CDR2 YYEEEE.